This entry features one T cell receptor beta chain sequence. Its antigen is as yet unknown. This sample was included in a study of response to subunit inactivated influenza vaccine. Study-wide results and caveats: That few new T cells are recruited by each seasonal influenza vaccination was the authors' suggestion.

TCRdb re-called the RT-PCR reads with MiXCR, one entry per CDR3 protein. The repertoire holds around 580,000 distinct CDR3 sequences, with 12% to 15% as singletons. Germline CDR1 is SQVTM and CDR2 is ANQGSEA. Trimming pared 4 bases from V and 10 bases from J, leaving 11 bases between. The CDR3 contains 11 residues. This clonotype was obtained from a man between 50 and 59 years old who received an inactivated influenza vaccine. Sequencing was performed on PBMCs from blood, taken 11 to 12 days after vaccination. This chain joins TRBV29-1 and TRBJ2-1; unclear D gene. The CDR3 region has the DNA TGCAGCGTTGCTCGAATCGGGGAGCAGTTCTTC. Translation: CSVARIGEQFF.